The 20 T cell receptor beta chains below were found in one sample sequenced in a study of blood T cells in healthy people across ages. A sample-barcoded 5' primer and a J-beta primer mix were used in a second PCR of roughly 6 to 11 cycles. In TCRdb, the 5' RACE reads were re-called with MiXCR into one record per CDR3 protein. In the table there are hundreds of thousands of distinct CDR3 sequences, approximately 30% of which are singletons. The sequenced material came from blood. These receptors originate from a woman of 80 years or more in good health.

This clonotype appeared many times. The V call is TRBV9, the J call TRBJ2-5; unclear D gene. The V gene lost 3 bases and the J gene lost 7 bases, with 13 bases spanning the gap. The CDR3 spans 13 residues. Germline values: CDR1 SGDLS, CDR2 YYNGEE. The CDR3 is CASSADPSGTQYF. CDR3 DNA: TGTGCCAGCAGCGCGGACCCCTCGGGGACCCAGTACTTC.

The rearrangement joins TRBV6-5 to TRBJ1-1; D is ambiguous. The CDR3 has 15 residues. Trimming shortened V by 0 bases and J by 0 bases, and 8 bases separated the two germline ends. Looked up from germline, CDR1 is MNHEY and CDR2 is SVGAGI. The CDR3 DNA reads as TGTGCCAGCAGTTACTCAGCCAACATGAACACTGAAGCTTTCTTT. This codes for CASSYSANMNTEAFF.

In this sample, this clonotype turned up many times. The rearrangement links TRBV12-3 or TRBV12-4 to TRBJ1-6; a weak D match, TRBD1 (5 bases). This CDR3 contains 14 residues. Trimming cost V 2 bases and J 8 bases, with 10 bases left between them. CDR3 sequence reads: CASSLRGDYSPLHF. In DNA, the CDR3 is TGTGCCAGCAGTTTACGGGGGGATTATTCACCCCTCCACTTT.

This clonotype was detected many times. This sequence joins TRBV6-2 or TRBV6-3 and TRBJ2-7; possible D gene TRBD1, 5 bases. V lost 5 bases, J lost 5 bases, and 16 bases lay in between. CDR1 is MNHEY, CDR2 SVGEGT, per germline. The CDR3 has 14 residues. This CDR3 is CASSGRAGLNEQYF. In nucleotides, the CDR3 is TGTGCCAGCAGTGGCCGGGCAGGGCTCAACGAGCAGTACTTC.

Ten or more counts support this clonotype. This chain links TRBV7-9 with TRBJ2-5; 15 positions match TRBD2. Per germline, CDR1 SEHNR and CDR2 FQNEAQ (reference sequence). The V segment lost 5 bases and the J segment 1 base; nucleotides outside the gene matches: 2. This CDR3 comprises 16 residues. The CDR3 protein is CASSRTSGGVQETQYF. In DNA, the CDR3 is TGTGCCAGCAGCCGGACTAGCGGGGGGGTCCAAGAGACCCAGTACTTC. The full variable domain, with the rest looked up from reference TRBV7-9 and TRBJ2-5, is DTGVSQNPRHKITKRGQNVTFRCDPISEHNRLYWYRQTLGQGPEFLTYFQNEAQLEKSRLLSDRFSAERPKGSFSTLEIQRTEQGDSAMYLCASSRTSGGVQETQYFGPGTRLLVL.

This chain uses TRBV11-2 with TRBJ1-1, with 7 bases that match TRBD1. CDR3 length equals 15 residues. The J segment lost 1 base and the V segment lost 6 bases, leaving 8 bases of the junction unmatched. The germline gives CDR1 SGHAT, CDR2 FQNNGV. The CDR3 DNA reads as TGTGCCAGCAGGCAACAGGGGCCCGGGAACACTGAAGCTTTCTTT. This codes for CASRQQGPGNTEAFF.

CDR3 bases: TGCAGCACTAGACTAGCGGGAGGGGATACGCAGTATTTT. This codes for CSTRLAGGDTQYF. This sequence joins TRBV20-1 and TRBJ2-3; 14 nucleotides align to TRBD2. Per the germline V gene, CDR1 is DFQATT and CDR2 is SNEGSKA (reference sequence). The CDR3 is made up of 13 amino acids.

CDR3 loop: CASSPSGRTAEAFF. The CDR3 DNA reads as TGTGCCAGCAGCCCGAGCGGGCGAACCGCTGAAGCTTTCTTT. This chain links TRBV6-2 or TRBV6-3 with TRBJ1-1; D gene ambiguous. Looked up from germline, CDR1 is MNHEY and CDR2 is SVGEGT. V was clipped by 6 bases and J by 6 bases, with 17 bases between them. This CDR3 has 14 residues.

This chain links TRBV15 with TRBJ2-2, with D maybe TRBD1 (6 bases). The length of the CDR3 is 16 residues. V was shortened by 4 bases and J by 5 bases, with 17 bases between the two germline ends. Germline values: CDR1 LNHNV, CDR2 YYDKDF (reference sequence). The CDR3 loop is CATSTLQGWRTGELFF. In DNA, the CDR3 is TGTGCCACCAGCACCCTACAGGGTTGGAGGACCGGGGAGCTGTTTTTT.

This clonotype was recorded many times. This chain connects TRBV20-1 to TRBJ1-1; D possibly corresponds to TRBD1 (5 bases). The CDR3 consists of 12 residues. In germline, CDR1 is DFQATT, CDR2 SNEGSKA (reference sequence). Trimming cost V 6 bases and J 8 bases, with 16 bases left between them. The CDR3 coding sequence is TGCAGTGCCGTTACAGGCCCTTGGGAAGCTTTCTTT. Protein product: CSAVTGPWEAFF.

This clonotype has just a few counts. V and J are TRBV25-1 and TRBJ2-7, with TRBD2 identical over 8 bases. V shed 9 bases and J 7 bases; nucleotides not matched to a gene: 8. Looked up from germline, CDR1 is MGHDK and CDR2 is SYGVNS. The length of the CDR3 is 12 residues. The chain's CDR3 is CASDRGGWEQYF. The CDR3 DNA sequence: TGTGCCAGTGATCGGGGGGGTTGGGAGCAGTACTTC.

This clonotype has a count of ten or more. This sequence joins TRBV18 and TRBJ1-2, with TRBD1 matching 10 bases. V lost 4 bases and J lost 8; bases outside the gene matches: 4. CDR3 size: 13 residues. Germline-derived CDR1 and CDR2 are KGHSH and LQKENI. CDR3 loop: CASSHGQGDGYTF. The CDR3 DNA follows: TGTGCCAGCTCACACGGACAGGGGGACGGCTACACCTTC.

V is TRBV2 and J is TRBJ1-6; D uncertain. Germline V CDR1 and CDR2: SNHLY, FYNNEI. The CDR3 is made up of 14 amino acids. The V end lost 6 bases, the J end lost 6 bases, and 12 bases lay between the germline ends. The CDR3 is CASRASNGNSPLHF. The CDR3 nucleotides are TGTGCCAGCAGGGCCTCCAACGGTAATTCACCCCTCCACTTT.

The rearrangement joins TRBV28 to TRBJ2-7; tentative D call: TRBD1 (6 bases). The CDR3 length is 16 residues. The V gene lost 1 base and the J gene lost 3 bases, with 16 bases spanning the gap. Germline V gene sequence: CDR1 MDHEN, CDR2 SYDVKM. The CDR3 spells CASSLSVGAGDYEQYF. CDR3 DNA sequence: TGTGCCAGCAGTTTATCTGTTGGGGCAGGGGACTACGAGCAGTACTTC.

This clonotype has ten or more counts. The chain links TRBV4-1 to TRBJ2-2, with D possibly matching TRBD2 (6 bases). This CDR3 comprises 17 residues. Trimming left V 5 bases short and J 2 bases short, with 18 bases between. The germline V gene has CDR1 MGHRA and CDR2 YSYEKL. The CDR3 DNA sequence: TGCGCCAGCAGCTCGCCCGGGAGTCATTATAACACCGGGGAGCTGTTTTTT. Its translation is CASSSPGSHYNTGELFF.

This clonotype was recorded at least ten times. This sequence joins TRBV20-1 and TRBJ2-1; D could derive from TRBD1 or TRBD2 (5 bases each). This CDR3 spans 13 amino acids. V was pared by 2 bases and J by 6 bases, with 11 bases between. CDR1 is DFQATT and CDR2 is SNEGSKA in the germline V gene (reference sequence). As DNA, the CDR3 is TGCAGTGCTAGAAGTCTGGGACGCAATGAGCAGTTCTTC. Protein: CSARSLGRNEQFF.

The table lists this clonotype with a few counts. The chain is built from TRBV10-2 and TRBJ1-6; no reliable D call. The CDR3 is 15 residues long. Trimming left V 0 bases short and J 8 bases short, with 11 bases between. Germline values: CDR1 WSHSY, CDR2 SAAADI. DNA for the CDR3: TGCGCCAGCAGTGAGTCGAGTGACGCCTATTCACCCCTCCACTTT. This codes for CASSESSDAYSPLHF.

The rearrangement links TRBV5-1 to TRBJ1-1, with D maybe TRBD1 (6 bases). The CDR3 runs 14 residues. From germline, CDR1 is SGHRS and CDR2 YFSETQ. V dropped 3 bases and J dropped 8 bases, with 17 bases sitting between them. Written as DNA, the CDR3 is TGCGCCAGCAGCTGGGGCCTAGACAGGATCGAAGCTTTCTTT. It encodes CASSWGLDRIEAFF.

Ten or more counts support this clonotype. The chain couples TRBV6-1 to TRBJ2-1; D is uncertain. CDR1 and CDR2 from the germline V gene are MNHNS and SASEGT. Trimming stripped 4 bases from V and 0 bases from J, with 13 bases between. CDR3 size: 16 residues. The CDR3 here is CASSGTTVGSYNEQFF. The CDR3 DNA follows: TGTGCCAGCAGTGGGACCACAGTCGGCTCCTACAATGAGCAGTTCTTC.

This clonotype has just a few counts. One base away lies a much larger clone, so this may be a sequencing read error. This chain uses TRBV7-2 with TRBJ2-1; TRBD2 agrees at 7 bases. J gave up 13 bases and V 4 bases, and 16 bases lay outside the gene matches. The CDR3 has 15 amino acids. The germline CDR1 and CDR2 sequences are SGHTA and FQGNSA. CDR3 protein: CASSSQPGGSETQFF. The CDR3 DNA reads TGTGCCAGCAGCTCCCAGCCGGGGGGTTCAGAGACCCAGTTCTTC.